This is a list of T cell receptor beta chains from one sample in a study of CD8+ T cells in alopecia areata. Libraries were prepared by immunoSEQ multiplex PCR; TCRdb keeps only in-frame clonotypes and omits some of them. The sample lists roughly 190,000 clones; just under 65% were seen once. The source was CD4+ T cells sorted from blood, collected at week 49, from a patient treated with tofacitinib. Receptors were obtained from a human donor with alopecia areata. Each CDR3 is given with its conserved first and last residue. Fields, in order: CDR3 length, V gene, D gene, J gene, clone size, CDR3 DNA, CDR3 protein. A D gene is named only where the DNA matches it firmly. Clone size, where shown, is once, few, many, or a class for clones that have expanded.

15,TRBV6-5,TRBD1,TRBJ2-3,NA,TGTGCCAGCAGCCATACCGGGACAGGAGGAGATACGCAGTATTTT,CASSHTGTGGDTQYF
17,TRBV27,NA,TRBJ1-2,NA,TGTGCCAGCAGTTCTCCCTCCCCATCAGGACAAATCTATGGCTACACCTTC,CASSSPSPSGQIYGYTF
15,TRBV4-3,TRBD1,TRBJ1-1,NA,TGCGCCAGCAGCCAAGGCAGGGGGAGGGAAACTGAAGCTTTCTTT,CASSQGRGRETEAFF
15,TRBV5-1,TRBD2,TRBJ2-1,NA,TGCGCCAGCAGCTTGGAGCGGGGCACGGGCAATGAGCAGTTCTTC,CASSLERGTGNEQFF
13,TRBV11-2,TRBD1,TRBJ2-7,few,TGTGCCAGCAGCCGGACAGGGAACGGCGAGCAGTACTTC,CASSRTGNGEQYF
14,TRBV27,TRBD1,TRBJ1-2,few,TGTGCCAGCAGTCTACGACAGGGTGCCTATGGCTACACCTTC,CASSLRQGAYGYTF
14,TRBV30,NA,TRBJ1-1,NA,TGTGCCTGGAGCGGGAACCCATTGAACACTGAAGCTTTCTTT,CAWSGNPLNTEAFF
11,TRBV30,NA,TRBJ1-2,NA,TGTGCCTGGAGCCGCCTGGGGGGCTACACCTTC,CAWSRLGGYTF
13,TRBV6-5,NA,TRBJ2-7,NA,TGTGCCAGCAGTTACGGCCCGAACTACGAGCAGTACTTC,CASSYGPNYEQYF
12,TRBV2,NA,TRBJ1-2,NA,TGTGCCAGTCGGACTGCTAACTATGGCTACACCTTC,CASRTANYGYTF
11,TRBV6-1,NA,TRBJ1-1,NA,TGTGCCAGCAGTCATTACACTGAAGCTTTCTTT,CASSHYTEAFF
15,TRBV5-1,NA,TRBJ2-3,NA,TGCGCCAGCAGCTTGGAGGGGAAGGACACAGATACGCAGTATTTT,CASSLEGKDTDTQYF
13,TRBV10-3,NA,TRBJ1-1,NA,TGTGCCATCAGGGATCACCAGAACACTGAAGCTTTCTTT,CAIRDHQNTEAFF
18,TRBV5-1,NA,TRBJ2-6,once,TGCGCCAGCAGCTTGGCCGAGGCAGGGGTGGCTGGGGCCAACGTCCTGACTTTC,CASSLAEAGVAGANVLTF
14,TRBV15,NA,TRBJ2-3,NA,TGTGCCACCAGGCAGGTCCCTACTACAGATACGCAGTATTTT,CATRQVPTTDTQYF
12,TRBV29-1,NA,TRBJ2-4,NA,TGCAGCGTTGGGACAGTTGAAAACATTCAGTACTTC,CSVGTVENIQYF
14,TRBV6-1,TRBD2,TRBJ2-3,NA,TGTGCCAGCAGCGACCGACTAGCTTATGATACGCAGTATTTT,CASSDRLAYDTQYF
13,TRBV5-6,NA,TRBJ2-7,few,TGTGCCAGCAGCTTAACGAGGGACTACGAGCAGTACTTC,CASSLTRDYEQYF
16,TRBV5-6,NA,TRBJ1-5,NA,TGTGCCAGCAGCTTGTCCCTGGGCTGGGGCAATCAGCCCCAGCATTTT,CASSLSLGWGNQPQHF
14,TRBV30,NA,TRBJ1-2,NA,TGTGCCTGGAGTGACGCCGGAGCTAACTATGGCTACACCTTC,CAWSDAGANYGYTF
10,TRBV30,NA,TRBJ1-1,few,TGTGCCTGGAAATCAATTGAAGCTTTCTTT,CAWKSIEAFF
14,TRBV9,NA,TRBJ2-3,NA,TGTGCCAGCAGCGTAACGCCTGGGGAAGATACGCAGTATTTT,CASSVTPGEDTQYF
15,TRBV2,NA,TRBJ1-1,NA,TGTGCCAGCAGTGAAGGGGCCAGACCGAACACTGAAGCTTTCTTT,CASSEGARPNTEAFF
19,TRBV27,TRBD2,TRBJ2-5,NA,TGTGCCAGCAGTCCTCGACTAGCGGGGGGGCAACGTGGCGACGAGACCCAGTACTTC,CASSPRLAGGQRGDETQYF
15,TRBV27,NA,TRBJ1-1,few,TGTGCCAGCAGTCCCATGGGGACCTTGAACACTGAAGCTTTCTTT,CASSPMGTLNTEAFF
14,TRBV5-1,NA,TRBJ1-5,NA,TGCGCCAGCAGCTTGGGTCTTAGCAATCAGCCCCAGCATTTT,CASSLGLSNQPQHF
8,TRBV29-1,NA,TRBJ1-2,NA,TGCAGCGCCTATGGCTACACCTTC,CSAYGYTF
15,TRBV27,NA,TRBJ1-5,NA,TGTGCCAGCAGTTTATTGGGGGGAGGCAATCAGCCCCAGCATTTT,CASSLLGGGNQPQHF
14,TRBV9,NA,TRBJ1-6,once,TGTGCCAGCAGCGCTGGGACCGTGAATTCACCCCTCCACTTT,CASSAGTVNSPLHF
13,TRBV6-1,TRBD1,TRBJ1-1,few,TGTGCCAGCTCCCAGGGGGGACGGACTGAAGCTTTCTTT,CASSQGGRTEAFF
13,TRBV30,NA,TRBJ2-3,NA,TGTGCCTGGAGTAAGAGGGTTCCAGATACGCAGTATTTT,CAWSKRVPDTQYF